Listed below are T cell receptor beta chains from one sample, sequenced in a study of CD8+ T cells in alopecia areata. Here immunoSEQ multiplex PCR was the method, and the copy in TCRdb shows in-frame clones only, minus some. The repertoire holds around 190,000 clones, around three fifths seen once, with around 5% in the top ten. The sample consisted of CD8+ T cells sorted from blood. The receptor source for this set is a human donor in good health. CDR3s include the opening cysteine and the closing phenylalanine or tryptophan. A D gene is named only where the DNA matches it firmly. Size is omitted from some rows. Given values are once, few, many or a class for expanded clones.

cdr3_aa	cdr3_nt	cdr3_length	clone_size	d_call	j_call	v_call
CASTQDRSSYNEQFF	TGTGCCAGCACCCAGGACAGGAGCTCCTACAATGAGCAGTTCTTC	15	few	TRBD1	TRBJ2-1	TRBV6-6
CASSPRTSGDEQFF	TGTGCCAGCAGCCCCCGGACTAGCGGGGATGAGCAGTTCTTC	14	NA	TRBD2	TRBJ2-1	TRBV5-4
CSVVKGTSYEQYF	TGCAGCGTTGTGAAGGGAACATCCTACGAGCAGTACTTC	13	NA	NA	TRBJ2-7	TRBV29-1
CATSARGSGELFF	TGTGCCACCAGCGCCCGGGGGTCCGGGGAGCTGTTTTTT	13	NA	NA	TRBJ2-2	TRBV15
CATARGGGSYEQYF	TGTGCCACCGCCAGGGGGGGAGGAAGCTACGAGCAGTACTTC	14	NA	NA	TRBJ2-7	TRBV15
CAWASGASSTDTQYF	TGTGCCTGGGCTAGCGGGGCCTCTAGCACAGATACGCAGTATTTT	15	NA	TRBD2	TRBJ2-3	TRBV30
CSVTLGRGNNEQFF	TGCAGCGTAACGCTTGGGCGGGGTAACAATGAGCAGTTCTTC	14	few	NA	TRBJ2-1	TRBV29-1
CASGGGYQETQYF	TGTGCCAGCGGAGGGGGGTACCAAGAGACCCAGTACTTC	13	NA	NA	TRBJ2-5	TRBV13
CASSPRPPGTEAFF	TGTGCCAGCAGCCCCCGACCACCTGGTACTGAAGCTTTCTTT	14	NA	NA	TRBJ1-1	TRBV9
CAWIPGGTIEAFF	TGTGCCTGGATTCCGGGCGGTACGATAGAAGCTTTCTTT	13	NA	NA	TRBJ1-1	TRBV30
CATIQANTGELFF	TGTGCCACTATACAGGCGAACACCGGGGAGCTGTTTTTT	13	NA	NA	TRBJ2-2	TRBV7-9
CASSLSRGYEQYF	TGTGCCAGCAGTTTATCTCGCGGCTACGAGCAGTACTTC	13	NA	NA	TRBJ2-7	TRBV27
CASSPKQGGNTGELFF	TGCGCCAGCAGCCCCAAACAGGGGGGGAACACCGGGGAGCTGTTTTTT	16	few	TRBD1	TRBJ2-2	TRBV4-1
CASSQASRDRGQPQHF	TGCGCCAGCAGCCAAGCTAGCCGGGACAGGGGGCAGCCCCAGCATTTT	16	once	TRBD1	TRBJ1-5	TRBV4-1
CASSLGGQERTGELFF	TGCGCCAGCAGCTTGGGGGGACAGGAAAGGACCGGGGAGCTGTTTTTT	16	NA	TRBD1	TRBJ2-2	TRBV5-1
CASSSRDGNEQFF	TGTGCCAGCAGCTCCAGAGATGGGAATGAGCAGTTCTTC	13	NA	NA	TRBJ2-1	TRBV5-4
CASSLDSNTGELFF	TGTGCCAGCAGCTTAGACTCCAACACCGGGGAGCTGTTTTTT	14	NA	NA	TRBJ2-2	TRBV5-4
CAWSVPGQGWYGYTF	TGTGCCTGGAGTGTCCCGGGACAGGGTTGGTATGGCTACACCTTC	15	NA	TRBD1	TRBJ1-2	TRBV30